This T cell receptor beta chain was profiled in a study of cytomegalovirus exposure and HLA in healthy donors. The study's findings and limits: In vitro testing confirmed three CMV-associated chains as specific for CMV antigens. Clusters of TCRs from the first cohort tended to co-occur in the 110 or so validation repertoires (as a later analysis found).

V lost 7 bases, J lost 4 bases, and 9 bases stayed unmatched. The CDR3 contains 14 residues. Germline assignment: CDR1 MDHEN and CDR2 SYDVKM. Donors came from a validation cohort of about 120 subjects, distinct from the first 666-subject cohort. Clones were sequenced by immunoSEQ multiplex PCR, and TCRdb holds only the in-frame ones, with some missing. In the table there are a few hundred thousand clones, roughly 90% of which are singletons. In regard to this clone: Its antigen is still unknown.

The clonotype was recovered from a woman between 18 and 30 years old in good health and CMV-seronegative. The chain recombines TRBV28 with TRBJ2-7; 8 nucleotides align to TRBD2. The sample was PBMCs. DNA of the CDR3: TGTGCCAGCACGGCAATAGCGGGACTATACGAGCAGTACTTC. Amino acid sequence: CASTAIAGLYEQYF.